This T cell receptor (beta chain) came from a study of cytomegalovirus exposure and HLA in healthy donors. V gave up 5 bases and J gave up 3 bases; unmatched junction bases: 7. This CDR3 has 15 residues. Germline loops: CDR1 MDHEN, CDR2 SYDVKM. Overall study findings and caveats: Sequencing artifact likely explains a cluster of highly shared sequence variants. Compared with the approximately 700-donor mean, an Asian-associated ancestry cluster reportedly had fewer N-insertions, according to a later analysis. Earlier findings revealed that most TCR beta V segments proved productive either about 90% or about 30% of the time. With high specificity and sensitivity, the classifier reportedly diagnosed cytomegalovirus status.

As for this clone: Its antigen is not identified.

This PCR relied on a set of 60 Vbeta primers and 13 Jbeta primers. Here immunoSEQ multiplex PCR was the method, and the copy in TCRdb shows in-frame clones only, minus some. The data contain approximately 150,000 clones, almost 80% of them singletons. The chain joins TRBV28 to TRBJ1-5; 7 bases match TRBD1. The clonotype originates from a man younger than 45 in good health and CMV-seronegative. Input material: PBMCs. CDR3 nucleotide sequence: TGTGCCAGCAGTCTAACTACAGGGGTCAATCAGCCCCAGCATTTT. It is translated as CASSLTTGVNQPQHF.